This T cell receptor beta chain emerged from a study of tumor-infiltrating lymphocytes in primary liver carcinoma. Study outcomes and limitations: Researchers found tumor-adjacent and tumor-blood pairs overlapped less than tumor region pairs.

The study extracted blood RNA from unsorted whole blood and also extracted germline DNA. Among the patients, all had chronic HBV infection and none had been treated. Preoperatively, approximately 4 milliliters of peripheral blood were collected. Concerning this clonotype itself: Its target is not known. A read error may produce the germline difference seen at one junction end.

Total RNA amounting to roughly 0.5 ug was the source from which TCR beta cDNA was made with a constant-region primer. Employing slightly modified ARM-PCR, three nested multiplex PCR rounds were run, and these gave rise to the TCR beta libraries. The study ran its first two PCR rounds for approximately 10 cycles each, using TRBV1-TRBV30 forward primers and a C-beta reverse primer. TCRdb used MiXCR to reprocess the multiplex PCR reads, holding one entry per CDR3 protein. The sample lists approximately 310,000 distinct CDR3 sequences; 65% were seen once. There are 15 residues in the CDR3. Looked up from germline, CDR1 is MNHEY and CDR2 is SVGAGI.

Sequencing input: peripheral blood. The clonotype was recovered from a man aged 35 to 55 with primary liver carcinoma and hepatitis B virus infection. The chain joins TRBV6-5 to TRBJ2-3; TRBD2 matches 7 bases. CDR3 nucleotides: TGTGCCAGCGACCCAGGACTAGTGGGAACAGATAGGCAGTATTTT. This gives the protein CASDPGLVGTDRQYF.